This passage covers 15 T cell receptor beta chains from one sample sequenced in a study of neurological immune-mediated disorders. From the 5' RACE reads, TCRdb called clonotypes with MiXCR, one entry per CDR3 protein. The sample lists tens of thousands of distinct CDR3 sequences, around 12% occurring once. Sample: PBMCs. The receptors shown here come from a man aged 60 to 69 in good health.

This clonotype was seen a few times. J is TRBJ2-7 and V is TRBV28, with TRBD1 matching over 9 bases. This CDR3 region has 14 residues. V was clipped by 2 bases and J by 5 bases; unmatched bases: 4. Germline V gene sequence: CDR1 MDHEN, CDR2 SYDVKM. The CDR3: CASSLKDRGNEQYF. The CDR3 coding sequence is TGTGCCAGCAGTTTAAAGGACAGGGGCAACGAGCAGTACTTC.

By sample fraction, this clonotype is medium-sized. This chain uses TRBV4-1 with TRBJ1-5; a possible D gene is TRBD1 (6 bases). V gave up 0 bases and J gave up 5 bases, with 11 bases separating them. The CDR3 runs to 15 residues. Germline V gives CDR1 MGHRA, CDR2 YSYEKL. DNA for the CDR3: TGCGCCAGCAGCCAAGAATTTACAGGGTATCAGCCCCAGCATTTT. Residues: CASSQEFTGYQPQHF.

This clonotype occurred many times. V is TRBV28 and J is TRBJ1-2; D gene ambiguous. V dropped 2 bases and J dropped 7 bases, with 8 bases sitting between them. Germline CDR1 MDHEN, CDR2 SYDVKM. The length of the CDR3 is 12 residues. CDR3 region: CASSLRGRGYTF. The CDR3 nucleotides read TGTGCCAGCAGTTTACGCGGTCGTGGCTACACCTTC.

This clonotype was observed many times. V is TRBV5-5 and J is TRBJ1-5; no reliable D call. The CDR3 covers 13 residues. V was shortened by 1 base and J by 6 bases, with 8 bases between the two germline ends. The germline V gene encodes CDR1 SGHKS and CDR2 YYEKEE (reference sequence). DNA of the CDR3: TGTGCCAGCAGCTTGATAGAGGGTCAGCCCCAGCATTTT. The encoded protein is CASSLIEGQPQHF.

This clonotype was counted ten times or more. This chain connects TRBV18 to TRBJ2-7; D is unclear. Germline V gene sequence: CDR1 KGHSH, CDR2 LQKENI. Trimming stripped 4 bases from V and 4 bases from J, with 11 bases between. The CDR3 has 13 amino acids. The CDR3 DNA reads TGTGCCAGCTCACTGCTGGCTAGTTACGAGCAGTACTTC. Protein sequence: CASSLLASYEQYF.

At least ten counts were recorded for this clonotype. The chain combines TRBV12-3 or TRBV12-4 with TRBJ1-5; TRBD1 matches 9 bases. This CDR3 has 19 amino acids. The V and J ends lost 4 bases and 0 bases, in that order; junction bases with no gene match: 13. CDR3 protein: CASSSYHPGQGNSNQPQHF. The CDR3 coding sequence is TGTGCCAGCAGTTCATACCACCCGGGACAGGGAAATAGCAATCAGCCCCAGCATTTT.

This clonotype was detected many times. The chain links TRBV5-5 to TRBJ2-1; TRBD2 aligns across 11 bases. The length of the CDR3 is 15 residues. Trimming removed 4 bases from V and 5 bases from J; junction bases left unmatched: 5. Germline CDR1 and CDR2: SGHKS and YYEKEE (reference sequence). CDR3 in amino acids: CASSPLAGGDNEQFF. The CDR3 DNA is TGTGCCAGCAGCCCTCTAGCGGGGGGCGACAATGAGCAGTTCTTC.

The rearrangement links TRBV12-3 or TRBV12-4 to TRBJ2-1, with 13 bases fitting TRBD2. This CDR3 spans 14 amino acids. V shed 5 bases and J 9 bases; nucleotides not matched to a gene: 4. In DNA form, the CDR3 reads TGTGCCAGCAGTCAGACTAGCGGGGGGACTGAGCAGTTCTTC. It specifies CASSQTSGGTEQFF.

A remark on this clonotype: This may arise from a read error, as a much more abundant clone is one base away. J is TRBJ1-5 and V is TRBV28; D is possibly TRBD1 (6 bases). Germline values: CDR1 MDHEN, CDR2 SYDVKM. The V and J ends lost 8 bases and 7 bases respectively, with 21 bases between them. The CDR3 runs 15 residues. The CDR3 loop reads CASGPGHQPDQPQHF. The CDR3, as DNA: TGTGCCAGCGGTCCGGGACACCAGCCCGACCAGCCCCAGCATTTT.

This chain uses TRBV20-1 with TRBJ2-1, with D hard to call. The CDR3 is 13 residues long. Trimming shortened V by 3 bases and J by 3 bases, and 9 bases separated the two germline ends. Germline loops: CDR1 DFQATT, CDR2 SNEGSKA (reference sequence). The CDR3 nucleotides are TGCAGTGCTAGCAGGTCACGCTACAATGAGCAGTTCTTC. Protein sequence: CSASRSRYNEQFF.

This clonotype showed up many times. The chain uses TRBV4-3 and TRBJ2-5, with D hard to call. V lost 4 bases, J lost 1 base, and 7 bases lay in between. The CDR3 is made up of 13 amino acids. Germline CDR1 is LGHNA and CDR2 is YSLEER. CDR3 amino acids: CASSLRIQETQYF. The CDR3 nucleotides read TGCGCCAGCAGCCTTCGTATCCAAGAGACCCAGTACTTC.

The V call is TRBV20-1, the J call TRBJ2-2; D is undetermined. Germline CDR1 DFQATT, CDR2 SNEGSKA (reference sequence). This CDR3 is built from 13 residues. Deletions cut 6 bases from V and 1 base from J, with 9 bases between. The CDR3 DNA is TGCAGTGCCCCGGACCAGAACACCGGGGAGCTGTTTTTT. Encoded protein: CSAPDQNTGELFF.

Sample share makes this clonotype medium-sized (0.01 to 0.1%). The V and J genes are TRBV7-2 and TRBJ2-7; 7 nucleotides line up with TRBD2. The V gene's germline CDR1 is SGHTA and CDR2 FQGNSA. The CDR3 is 15 residues long. Losses at the gene ends were 1 base for V and 3 bases for J; bases not matched to a gene: 6. Here the CDR3 reads CASSLVSGKVYEQYF. For the CDR3, the DNA is TGTGCCAGCAGCTTAGTCAGCGGGAAGGTCTACGAGCAGTACTTC.

This sequence joins TRBV20-1 and TRBJ2-7; 14 nucleotides align to TRBD2. CDR1 DFQATT and CDR2 SNEGSKA come from the germline V gene (reference sequence). V gave up 5 bases and J gave up 1 base; unmatched junction bases: 7. This CDR3 comprises 16 residues. The CDR3 loop reads CSARTSGRLRSYEQYF. CDR3 nucleotide sequence: TGCAGTGCTCGGACTAGCGGGAGGCTAAGGTCCTACGAGCAGTACTTC.

This clonotype was found many times. V and J are TRBV27 and TRBJ1-1; the D gene is possibly TRBD1 (5 bases). CDR1 is MNHEY and CDR2 is SMNVEV in the germline V gene (reference sequence). The CDR3 totals 15 residues. Trimming took 0 bases from V and 4 from J, leaving 12 bases between them. Written as DNA, the CDR3 is TGTGCCAGCAGTTTATCCGGGGGGTATAGCACTGAAGCTTTCTTT. Translation gives CASSLSGGYSTEAFF.